A selection of T cell receptor beta chains follows, all from one sample in a study of Ad26.COV2.S vaccination and SARS-CoV-2 variants. Sequencing was performed with immunoSEQ multiplex PCR; in TCRdb, only in-frame clones are kept and a portion is missing. Of more than 400,000 clones in the sample, about 90% were seen once. The sample in question was peripheral blood, obtained in a trial of Ad26.COV2.S vaccine versus placebo. The receptors originated from a person aged 18-65 years who received the Ad26.COV2.S COVID-19 vaccine or a placebo. The conserved cysteine and the conserved F or W are not part of the CDR3 here.

v_call cdr3_aa
TRBV28 ASSLGSGETQY
TRBV29-1 SVTTGAGTQNIQY
TRBV27 ASSLTSPSIWDEQF
TRBV4-1 ASSHGQGNSGYT
TRBV27 ASRSGSYEQY
TRBV5-5 ASSLGGRDNEKLF
TRBV9 ASSVKGQGLTDTQY
TRBV28 ASCSGRGRGRESYEQY
TRBV11-2 ASSGTSQTYNEQF
TRBV9 ASSVGEGESRYEQY
TRBV4-2 ASSQGQREGPETQY
TRBV4-1 ASSQVSGRGKTEAF
TRBV5-1 ASSLAGTPGDTQY
TRBV19 ASRLGYSNQPQH
TRBV28 ASSDRVRVT
TRBV19 ASGDGIYEQY
TRBV5-1 ASSSPQGLSGYT
TRBV19 ASGRGWEGAAMNTEAF
TRBV12-5 ASGLGGTSEQF
TRBV27 ASSPRGDRITGELF
TRBV11-2 ASSASLAGATNEQF
TRBV10-3 AVTGGSPSEQY
TRBV27 ASSFFGSEAF
TRBV9 ASSVAEGVYEQY
TRBV7-9 ASSRPVGDDTEAF
TRBV5-6 ASSWAQGAMNTEAF
TRBV9 ASSVEGTGGKEKLF
TRBV20-1 SASRGPINTEAF
TRBV4-1 ASTKGTAGNTGELF
TRBV4-2 ASSQDRAKETQY
TRBV2 ASSEERGDYNEQF
TRBV19 ASSIQGSRNQPQH
TRBV3-1/TRBV3-2 ASSPSASWGTQY
TRBV20-1 SARYQNIQY
TRBV6-6 ASSSDSRIFSYEQY
TRBV4-2 ASSPGLAGGYEQY
TRBV2 ASRLNRGQETQY
TRBV5-1 ASSIGAPDTQY
TRBV5-6 ASSYRQWNTEAF
TRBV5-6 ASTLARGRGRETQY